These 8 T cell receptor beta chains share one sample of origin, sequenced in a study of CD8+CD57+ T cells in acquired aplastic anemia (dated by TCRdb to between 2018 and 2020). Sequencing was performed on an Illumina HiSeq 2000. Genomic DNA was used as template for profiling of TCR beta VDJ combinations and CDR3 sequences. TCRdb reprocessing: public reads trimmed at Q25 with fastp, clones called with MiXCR, in-frame beta chains kept. Each record represents a unique CDR3 protein, reported with the most common genes and DNA among its rows. The sample table records under 75,000 distinct CDR3 sequences; 45% to 55% of these occur just once. Together, the top ten hold about 8.5% of the sample. The sequenced material came from sorted CD4+, CD8+, or CD8+CD57+ T cells (not recorded which) from PBMCs. The origin of the receptors is a human donor in good health, serving as a control.

This chain links TRBV25-1 with TRBJ2-7; D remains ambiguous. CDR1 MGHDK and CDR2 SYGVNS come from the germline V gene. The CDR3 is 13 residues long. V lost 4 bases and J lost 2, with 9 bases in between. In DNA, the CDR3 is TGTGCCAGCAGTGGTCGGCAAGCCTACGAGCAGTACTTC. Amino acid sequence: CASSGRQAYEQYF.

This chain uses TRBV9 with TRBJ2-7; D might be TRBD1 (6 bases). The V gene lost 5 bases and the J gene lost 4 bases, with 7 bases spanning the gap. This CDR3 spans 11 amino acids. The germline V gene encodes CDR1 SGDLS and CDR2 YYNGEE. CDR3 amino acids: CASRQGYEQYF. The CDR3 DNA reads TGTGCCAGCAGGCAGGGGTACGAGCAGTACTTC.

The table lists this clonotype with a count of one. The chain uses TRBV10-2 and TRBJ2-3; 11 bases are a match to TRBD2. Trimming removed 3 bases from V and 5 bases from J; junction bases left unmatched: 10. Germline V lookup: CDR1 WSHSY, CDR2 SAAADI. The CDR3 spans 17 residues. CDR3 residues: CASSDLTSGTSVDTQYF. As DNA, the CDR3 is TGCGCCAGCAGTGACTTGACTAGCGGGACTAGCGTAGATACGCAGTATTTT.

Only a few counts were recorded for this clonotype. The V gene is TRBV30, the J gene TRBJ2-1; 7 nucleotides agree with TRBD1. The ends lost 3 bases at V and 4 bases at J; junction bases unmatched: 9. Germline CDR1 GTSNPN, CDR2 SVGIG (reference sequence). This CDR3 is 15 amino acids long. DNA for the CDR3: TGTGCCTGGAGCCAAACAGGGGAAGGGTACAATGAGCAGTTCTTC. Amino acids: CAWSQTGEGYNEQFF. Filled out from reference TRBV30 and TRBJ2-1, the complete variable domain reads SQTIHQWPATLVQPVGSPLSLECTVEGTSNPNLYWYRQAAGRGLQLLFYSVGIGQISSEVPQNLSASRPQDRQFILSSKKLLLSDSGFYLCAWSQTGEGYNEQFFGPGTRLTVL.

This clonotype was observed a few times. V gene TRBV19 combines with J gene TRBJ2-7, with 7 positions matching TRBD2. CDR1 is LNHDA and CDR2 is SQIVND in the germline V gene (reference sequence). Trimming cost V 1 base and J 0 bases; bases outside gene matches: 3. This CDR3 contains 15 residues. CDR3 sequence reads: CASSIGAGTSYEQYF. DNA for the CDR3: TGTGCCAGTAGTATAGGAGCGGGAACCTCCTACGAGCAGTACTTC. The complete variable domain, with remaining parts taken from reference TRBV19 and TRBJ2-7, reads DGGITQSPKYLFRKEGQNVTLSCEQNLNHDAMYWYRQDPGQGLRLIYYSQIVNDFQKGDIAEGYSVSREKKESFPLTVTSAQKNPTAFYLCASSIGAGTSYEQYFGPGTRLTVT.

This clonotype was detected many times. J is TRBJ2-1 and V is TRBV5-1; 11 positions match TRBD2. CDR1 and CDR2 from the germline V gene are SGHRS and YFSETQ. The CDR3 contains 15 residues. V was clipped by 4 bases and J by 7 bases; unmatched bases: 7. In DNA form, the CDR3 reads TGCGCCAGCAGCCCAATAGCGGGGGGGCTTAATGAGCAGTTCTTC. Translation gives CASSPIAGGLNEQFF.

The J gene is TRBJ1-2, the V gene TRBV7-2; D call uncertain. CDR1 is SGHTA, CDR2 FQGNSA, per germline. The V end was cut by 1 base, the J end by 4 bases, with 7 bases between. This CDR3 region has 13 residues. The CDR3 protein is CASSLGGIYGYTF. The DNA for the CDR3 is TGTGCCAGCAGCTTAGGAGGAATCTATGGCTACACCTTC.

On this clonotype itself: One end of the junction varies from germline; a read error may be responsible. The genes are TRBV9 and TRBJ2-1; 8 bases line up with TRBD2. The CDR3 sequence is 14 residues long. CDR1 SGDLS and CDR2 YYNGEE come from the germline V gene. CDR3 nucleotide sequence: TGTGCCAGCAGGCCTCCGGGAGGGAACAATGGGCAGTCCTTC. Encoded protein: CASRPPGGNNGQSF.